This TCR beta chain derives from a study of response to subunit inactivated influenza vaccine. Notes on the study in general: Each seasonal influenza vaccination recruits few new T cells, the authors suggested.

TCRdb fed the RT-PCR reads into MiXCR, producing one record per CDR3 protein. The sample holds over 400,000 distinct CDR3 sequences, approximately 13% seen once. This CDR3 is built from 16 residues. The germline V gene has CDR1 SGHRS and CDR2 YFSETQ. V gave up 3 bases and J gave up 2 bases; unmatched junction bases: 10. Comments on this clonotype: What it binds is unknown.

The clonotype originates from a man aged 50 or older who received an inactivated influenza vaccine. The specimen was PBMCs from blood, collected 40 to 50 days after vaccination. The rearrangement links TRBV5-1 to TRBJ2-7, with 8 bases identical to TRBD1. The CDR3 sequence is CASSSRRDRRPYEQYF. The CDR3 DNA reads as TGCGCCAGCAGCTCACGACGGGACAGGCGCCCCTACGAGCAGTACTTC.